This T cell receptor beta chain came from a study of blood T cell repertoires in COVID-19. Study details: PBMCs, B-cell-depleted T cells, or T cells provided the cDNA or gDNA that made up the material.

Which cohort a participant joined came from the clinical history participants gave. Germline V gene lookup returns CDR1 DFQATT and CDR2 SNEGSKA (reference sequence). V lost 5 bases and J 8 bases, leaving 12 bases between the germline ends. This CDR3 has 11 amino acids. Produced via immunoSEQ multiplex PCR; TCRdb's table is partial and in-frame only. The sample records some 330,000 clones, around 86% being singletons. This clone was recorded a few times. This TCR derives from a woman between 45 and 65 years old who had recovered from COVID-19. J is TRBJ1-2 and V is TRBV20-1; D may be TRBD1 (6 bases). The sequenced material came from PBMCs or T cells enriched from blood (not recorded which). The CDR3 reads CSAYRARGYTF. The CDR3 DNA reads TGCAGTGCTTACAGGGCCCGAGGCTACACCTTC.